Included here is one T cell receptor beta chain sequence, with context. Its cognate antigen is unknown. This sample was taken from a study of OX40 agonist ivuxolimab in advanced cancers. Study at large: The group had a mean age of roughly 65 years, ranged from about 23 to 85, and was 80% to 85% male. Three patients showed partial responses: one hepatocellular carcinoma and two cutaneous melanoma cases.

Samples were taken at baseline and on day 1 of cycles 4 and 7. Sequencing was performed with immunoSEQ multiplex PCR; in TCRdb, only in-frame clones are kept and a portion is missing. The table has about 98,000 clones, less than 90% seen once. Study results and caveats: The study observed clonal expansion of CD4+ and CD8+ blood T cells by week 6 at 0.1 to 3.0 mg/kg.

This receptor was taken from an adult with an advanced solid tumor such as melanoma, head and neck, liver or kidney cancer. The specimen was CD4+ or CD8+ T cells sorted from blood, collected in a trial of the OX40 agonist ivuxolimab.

The CDR3 sequence is CASSFPTSGSDEQYF. In DNA form, the CDR3 reads TGTGCCAGCAGCTTCCCGACTAGCGGGAGCGACGAGCAGTACTTC. This chain links TRBV7-2 with TRBJ2-7, with 12 bases that match TRBD2. This CDR3 has 15 amino acids. The J segment lost 5 bases and the V segment lost 3 bases, leaving 5 bases of the junction unmatched. Germline V gene data show CDR1 as SGHTA and CDR2 as FQGNSA.